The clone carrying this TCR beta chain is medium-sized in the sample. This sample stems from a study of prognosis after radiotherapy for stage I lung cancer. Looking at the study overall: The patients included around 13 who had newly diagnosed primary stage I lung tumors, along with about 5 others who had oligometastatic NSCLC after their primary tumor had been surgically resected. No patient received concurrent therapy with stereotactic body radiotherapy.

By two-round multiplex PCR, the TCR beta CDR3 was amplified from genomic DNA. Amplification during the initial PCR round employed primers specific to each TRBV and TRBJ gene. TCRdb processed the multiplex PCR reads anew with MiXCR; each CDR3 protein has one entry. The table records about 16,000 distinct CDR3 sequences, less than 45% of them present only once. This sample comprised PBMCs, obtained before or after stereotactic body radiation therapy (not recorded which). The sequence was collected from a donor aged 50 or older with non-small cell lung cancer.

CDR3 sequence reads: CASSRRSSLTPEQYF. In DNA form, the CDR3 reads TGTGCCAGCAGTAGGCGGAGTAGCTTGACTCCGGAGCAGTACTTC. J is TRBJ2-7 and V is TRBV6-1; D unclear. V lost 5 bases to trimming and J lost 7 bases, with 21 bases between them. In germline, CDR1 is MNHNS, CDR2 SASEGT. The CDR3 sequence is 15 residues long.